The present T cell receptor (beta chain) was sequenced within a study of blood T cell repertoires in COVID-19 (dated by TCRdb to the early 2020s). Turning to the overall study: Collaborator samples came from the United States, Italy and Spain and covered acute and convalescent phases of COVID-19. The material from the prospective study consisted of cDNA or gDNA derived from T cells, B-cell-depleted T cells, or PBMCs. Subjects who had been exposed to COVID-19, were actively infected with it, or had recovered from it provided the deeply sampled blood TCRbeta repertoires that made up the dataset. The repertoires were made available in a free public database intended to serve as a resource for research on the immune response to SARS-CoV-2. Samples were obtained from the ongoing ImmuneRACE study (first 160 participants) and from approximately 1,200 subjects provided by 6 global collaborators. Sample metadata almost always included a de-identified subject ID, COVID-19 status, age in years and sex. Where HLA class I and class II types were available, the types were taken from metadata supplied by the sample provider, not from assay-based typing. Paper-wide results and their limitations: Clinical and demographic metadata were provided uncurated, with the amount varying by source and participant.

The trim is 5 bases for V and 8 bases for J, with a gap of 21 bases between the germline ends. Inclusive of the bounding cysteine and phenylalanine, the CDR3 is 15 residues long. Of the read, only the CDR3 DNA is kept; its 45 bases are in frame from base 1. Per the germline V gene, MDHEN is the CDR1 and SYDVKM is the CDR2. For this clone: It lacks a known antigen. No base quality information exists; no much larger clone differs at one position.

Collaborating institutions collected whole blood in K2EDTA tubes following their own protocols. For TCRbeta analysis, collaborators shipped samples in one of three forms: frozen whole blood, isolated PBMCs, or DNA extracted from either of those sample types. The immunoSEQ Assay, a bias-controlled multiplex PCR, was used to amplify TCRbeta CDR3 regions from genomic DNA. Per the source publication's procedure: The number of nucleated cells in each sample was estimated from the amplification of reference gene primers within the assay. Sequence reads were collapsed and filtered to measure the absolute abundance of every unique TCRbeta CDR3 rearrangement. Productive Simpson clonality was computed per sample as the square root of Simpson's diversity index over productive rearrangements. TCRdb holds this immuneACCESS table with in-frame rearrangements only. Some clones are missing; in checked studies, unresolved V genes explain under half, and the rest has no known cause. That table gives V, J and clone size, and the DNA gave D and trimming. The sample table holds some 88,000 clones, of which 70% to 90% were seen once. The top ten clones comprise 13% to 15% of the sample.

The TCR comes from a woman in her seventies with acute or convalescent COVID-19. The chain was built from TRBV28 and TRBJ1-1; TRBD1 is possibly the D segment (5 matching bases). Source material: peripheral blood. The DNA is TGTGCCAGCAGTCCTCCGCACAGGAGAATTGTCGAAGCTTTCTTT. It is translated as CASSPPHRRIVEAFF.